The 20 T cell receptor beta chains in this list originate from one sample, sequenced in a study of blood T cells in healthy people across ages. Next came a second PCR, run for about 6 to 12 cycles, which used a sample-barcoded 5' primer along with a J-beta primer mix. TCRdb re-derived calls from the 5' RACE reads in MiXCR, one entry per CDR3 protein. The profile shows 700,000 to 950,000 distinct CDR3 sequences, about 40% of them singletons. Sequencing used blood. The receptors here all came from a woman aged 55-70 years in good health.

The V gene is TRBV25-1, the J gene TRBJ2-1; 9 bases fit TRBD2. Germline lookup yields CDR1 MGHDK and CDR2 SYGVNS. The CDR3 loop spans 18 amino acids. Losses at the gene ends were 4 bases for V and 7 bases for J; bases not matched to a gene: 17. DNA for the CDR3: TGTGCCAGCAGTGGGAGGGGTAGCGGGGGCTCCCAAGGAAATGAGCAGTTCTTC. It codes for CASSGRGSGGSQGNEQFF.

This clonotype was seen only a few times. The chain uses TRBV20-1 and TRBJ1-2, with D unresolved. Germline-derived CDR1 and CDR2 are DFQATT and SNEGSKA (reference sequence). The V and J ends lost 3 bases and 6 bases respectively, with 8 bases between them. This CDR3 is built from 11 residues. The CDR3 nucleotides are TGCAGTGCTAGGACTAGGGATGGCTACACCTTC. Protein sequence: CSARTRDGYTF.

This clonotype was seen only a few times. V gene TRBV5-1 combines with J gene TRBJ2-7, with TRBD1 matching over 7 bases. The J segment lost 4 bases and the V segment lost 6 bases, leaving 7 bases of the junction unmatched. The V gene's germline CDR1 is SGHRS and CDR2 YFSETQ. The CDR3 sequence is 13 residues long. The CDR3: CASTPGQSYEQYF. The CDR3 DNA is TGCGCCAGCACCCCGGGACAGAGTTACGAGCAGTACTTC.

The CDR3 region has the DNA TGTGCCATCAGTGATTCGGGGGTAGGAAACAATCAGCCCCAGCATTTT. This gives the protein CAISDSGVGNNQPQHF. V is TRBV10-3 and J is TRBJ1-5; tentative D call: TRBD1 (5 bases). The germline V and J ends were trimmed by 3 bases and 3 bases, with 15 bases remaining between them. There are 16 residues in the CDR3. Germline CDR1 reads ENHRY; CDR2 reads SYGVKD.

The chain joins TRBV6-2 or TRBV6-3 to TRBJ2-5, with 7 bases identical to TRBD1. V shed 5 bases, J shed 5 bases, and the junction held 8 bases outside the gene matches. The CDR3 has 14 amino acids. Germline V gene sequence: CDR1 MNHEY, CDR2 SVGEGT. CDR3 in amino acids: CASSTEGGRETQYF. CDR3 DNA sequence: TGTGCCAGCAGTACCGAAGGGGGCAGGGAGACCCAGTACTTC.

This clonotype came up once. The chain has TRBV7-9 and TRBJ2-7, with no clear D. CDR3 size: 13 residues. The V end lost 5 bases, the J end lost 7 bases, and 15 bases lay between the germline ends. The V gene's germline CDR1 is SEHNR and CDR2 FQNEAQ (reference sequence). The DNA for the CDR3 is TGTGCCAGCAGCAAGGCCCTTTACTCGGAGCAGTACTTC. Translation gives CASSKALYSEQYF. The full variable domain, rest sourced from reference TRBV7-9 and TRBJ2-7, is DTGVSQNPRHKITKRGQNVTFRCDPISEHNRLYWYRQTLGQGPEFLTYFQNEAQLEKSRLLSDRFSAERPKGSFSTLEIQRTEQGDSAMYLCASSKALYSEQYFGPGTRLTVT.

The chain links TRBV2 to TRBJ1-2, with TRBD1 matching 8 bases. The germline gives CDR1 SNHLY, CDR2 FYNNEI. V trimming: 7 bases; J trimming: 3 bases; junction bases outside the gene matches: 7. The length of the CDR3 is 14 residues. The CDR3, as DNA: TGTGCCAGCACCACAGGGGGGGGTCACTATGGCTACACCTTC. It codes for CASTTGGGHYGYTF. Combining the CDR3 with reference TRBV2 and TRBJ1-2 gives the whole variable domain EPEVTQTPSHQVTQMGQEVILRCVPISNHLYFYWYRQILGQKVEFLVSFYNNEISEKSEIFDDQFSVERPDGSNFTLKIRSTKLEDSAMYFCASTTGGGHYGYTFGSGTRLTVV.

Comment on this clonotype: A junction end diverges from the germline sequence, so it may reflect a read error. The chain couples TRBV9 to TRBJ2-6; 7 bases map to TRBD2. The CDR3 totals 18 residues. In germline, CDR1 is SGDLS, CDR2 YYNGEE. The DNA for the CDR3 is TGTGCCAGCAGCGCCCATCTAGCGGTGAACTCTGGGACCAACGTCCTGACTTTC. Translation gives CASSAHLAVNSGTNVLTF.

The table lists this clonotype with a few counts. J is TRBJ2-1 and V is TRBV11-2, with D possibly TRBD2 on 5 matching bases. The V and J ends lost 5 bases and 10 bases respectively, with 15 bases between them. Germline V CDR1 and CDR2: SGHAT, FQNNGV. The CDR3 totals 13 residues. CDR3 nucleotides: TGTGCCAGCAGCGCCCAACTAGGAATGGAGCAGTTCTTC. This translates into CASSAQLGMEQFF. The complete variable domain, with remaining parts taken from reference TRBV11-2 and TRBJ2-1, reads EAGVAQSPRYKIIEKRQSVAFWCNPISGHATLYWYQQILGQGPKLLIQFQNNGVVDDSQLPKDRFSAERLKGVDSTLKIQPAKLEDSAVYLCASSAQLGMEQFFGPGTRLTVL.

This clonotype was picked up a small number of times. V is TRBV7-9 and J is TRBJ2-5; 7 nucleotides align to TRBD1. This CDR3 comprises 16 residues. Unmatched junction bases numbered 10, after V lost 5 bases and J lost 1 base. CDR1 SEHNR and CDR2 FQNEAQ come from the germline V gene (reference sequence). CDR3 residues: CASSLNRDRVQETQYF. The CDR3 region has the DNA TGTGCCAGCAGCCTTAACCGGGACAGAGTCCAAGAGACCCAGTACTTC.

The chain carries TRBV7-2 and TRBJ1-2, with TRBD1 matching 9 bases. Germline V CDR1 and CDR2: SGHTA, FQGNSA. Unmatched junction bases numbered 3, after V lost 7 bases and J lost 6 bases. This CDR3 contains 12 residues. The CDR3 DNA reads TGTGCCAGCAATCGACAGGGGGATGGCTACACCTTC. As protein: CASNRQGDGYTF.

The chain has TRBV12-3 or TRBV12-4 and TRBJ2-5; 9 bases map to TRBD2. V lost 7 bases to trimming and J lost 0 bases; unmatched junction nucleotides: 21. This CDR3 comprises 20 residues. CDR3 DNA sequence: TGTGCCAGCATCGCCCGCATGGTTAGCGGGAGAGGGGGGGACCAAGAGACCCAGTACTTC. This gives the protein CASIARMVSGRGGDQETQYF.

The rearrangement joins TRBV28 to TRBJ2-1; 7 nucleotides line up with TRBD2. Germline V gene lookup returns CDR1 MDHEN and CDR2 SYDVKM. CDR3 length equals 15 residues. V shed 3 bases, J shed 5 bases, and the junction held 7 bases outside the gene matches. For the CDR3, the DNA is TGTGCCAGCAGTTTTATAGCGGGCCTAAACAATGAGCAGTTCTTC. As protein: CASSFIAGLNNEQFF.

This clonotype was observed a single time. This CDR3 is CASSYKRDTEAFF. The CDR3 DNA reads TGTGCCAGCAGTTACAAACGGGACACTGAAGCTTTCTTT. The rearrangement links TRBV6-5 to TRBJ1-1, with D uncertain. V shed 2 bases and J shed 3 bases, with 7 bases lying between them. The CDR3 has 13 residues. The germline V gene has CDR1 MNHEY and CDR2 SVGAGI.

The chain uses TRBV20-1 and TRBJ2-3; TRBD2 matches 11 bases. This CDR3 region has 14 residues. The V segment lost 6 bases and the J segment 8 bases; nucleotides outside the gene matches: 10. Germline CDR1 and CDR2: DFQATT and SNEGSKA (reference sequence). The CDR3 here is CSAPRGLAETTQYF. In DNA form, the CDR3 reads TGCAGTGCCCCGCGGGGACTAGCGGAGACTACGCAGTATTTT.

This clonotype was counted between two and nine times. The chain recombines TRBV6-2 or TRBV6-3 with TRBJ2-7; 12 positions agree with TRBD2. The germline gives CDR1 MNHEY, CDR2 SVGEGT. This CDR3 spans 17 amino acids. V lost 6 bases, J lost 1 base, and 10 bases stayed unmatched. The DNA for the CDR3 is TGTGCCAGCAGCCGGACTAGCGGGAAACCTATGTCCTACGAGCAGTACTTC. Translated: CASSRTSGKPMSYEQYF.

The V gene is TRBV20-1, the J gene TRBJ1-2; D gene ambiguous. Germline CDR1 and CDR2: DFQATT and SNEGSKA (reference sequence). V shed 4 bases and J shed 1 base, with 7 bases lying between them. The CDR3 extends over 12 amino acids. The CDR3 here is CSAKGSNYGYTF. The CDR3, as DNA: TGCAGTGCTAAGGGCAGTAACTATGGCTACACCTTC.

V is TRBV4-2 and J is TRBJ2-7; D is uncertain. The J call is doubtful: the DNA matches TRBJ2-5 better. This CDR3 has 13 amino acids. Germline CDR1 LGHNA, CDR2 YNFKEQ. The CDR3: CASSQEEGETQYF. The CDR3 coding sequence is TGTGCCAGCAGCCAAGAGGAAGGAGAGACCCAGTACTTC.

The chain employs TRBV2 and TRBJ2-1, with TRBD2 matching over 8 bases. V shed 3 bases and J 9 bases; nucleotides not matched to a gene: 16. The CDR3 is 17 residues long. The germline V gene has CDR1 SNHLY and CDR2 FYNNEI. CDR3 amino acids: CASSDPIGTSYYGEQFF. The CDR3 DNA follows: TGTGCCAGCAGTGATCCCATCGGGACTAGTTATTATGGTGAGCAGTTCTTC.

The rearrangement links TRBV29-1 to TRBJ2-4; TRBD2 aligns across 11 bases. The assigned J gene may be wrong: the sequence end matches TRBJ2-7 better. This CDR3 is 13 amino acids long. CDR1 is SQVTM, CDR2 ANQGSEA, per germline. CDR3 sequence reads: CSVTGTSGLEQYF. The CDR3 region has the DNA TGCAGCGTCACCGGGACTAGCGGTCTCGAGCAGTACTTC.